This entry lists 21 T cell receptor beta chains sequenced from one sample in a study of technical replicates of blood from several donors. Here immunoSEQ multiplex PCR was the method, and the copy in TCRdb shows in-frame clones only, minus some. The sample consists of around 57,000 clones, approximately 97% of them appearing once. Sequencing was performed on T cells isolated from PBMCs. The receptors come from a human donor in good health.

This chain uses TRBV25-1 with TRBJ2-2; tentative D call: TRBD1 (6 bases). Trimming took off 3 bases at V and 3 bases at J, with 8 bases between the two ends. The V gene's germline CDR1 is MGHDK and CDR2 SYGVNS. The CDR3 contains 14 residues. As DNA, the CDR3 is TGTGCCAGCAGTGACAGGGGAGACACCGGGGAGCTGTTTTTT. Translating it yields CASSDRGDTGELFF.

The rearrangement uses TRBV11-3 and TRBJ1-2; tentative D call: TRBD1 (5 bases). The CDR3 length is 14 residues. Germline V lookup: CDR1 SGHNT, CDR2 YENEEA. Trimming removed 4 bases at V and 2 bases at J, with 11 bases between. Written as DNA, the CDR3 is TGTGCCAGCAGCTACTCCCAGGGAAACTATGGCTACACCTTC. This gives the protein CASSYSQGNYGYTF.

The V and J genes are TRBV5-4 and TRBJ2-7; 8 nucleotides align to TRBD1. Germline trimming cut 1 base from V and 5 bases from J; bases unmatched to any gene: 8. CDR1 and CDR2 (germline): SGHNT, YYREEE (reference sequence). This CDR3 is built from 15 residues. CDR3 bases: TGTGCCAGCAGCTTGAGACAGGGGTCCGCTCACGAGCAGTACTTC. This sequence encodes CASSLRQGSAHEQYF.

The V gene is TRBV30, the J gene TRBJ2-2; the D gene is possibly TRBD2 (5 bases). V was clipped by 1 base and J by 5 bases, with 20 bases between them. Germline CDR1 GTSNPN, CDR2 SVGIG (reference sequence). The CDR3 is 17 residues long. CDR3 in amino acids: CAWSDLGGLKTTGELFF. Here the CDR3 DNA reads TGTGCCTGGAGTGACTTGGGCGGGCTAAAGACGACCGGGGAGCTGTTTTTT.

This rearrangement joins TRBV5-1 to TRBJ2-1, with TRBD1 as a possible D gene (5 bases). The germline CDR1 and CDR2 sequences are SGHRS and YFSETQ. Deletions cut 4 bases from V and 3 bases from J, with 17 bases between. There are 16 residues in the CDR3. CDR3 protein: CASSAETDRHYNEQFF. The CDR3 bases are TGCGCCAGCAGCGCCGAGACAGATCGCCACTACAATGAGCAGTTCTTC.

This sequence joins TRBV28 and TRBJ2-7; D uncertain. This CDR3 comprises 15 residues. Trimming left V 7 bases short and J 3 bases short, with 19 bases between. Germline V gene sequence: CDR1 MDHEN, CDR2 SYDVKM. CDR3 region: CASTHVGADNYEQYF. As DNA, the CDR3 is TGTGCCAGCACCCATGTGGGCGCAGACAACTACGAGCAGTACTTC.

The chain is built from TRBV5-3 and TRBJ2-7; a weak D match, TRBD1 (6 bases). Being an ORF, TRBV5-3 has a function that is uncertain. This CDR3 spans 16 amino acids. V dropped 4 bases and J dropped 2 bases, with 19 bases sitting between them. CDR3: CARSRSLDSTTYEQYF. The CDR3 nucleotides read TGTGCCAGAAGCCGCAGTTTGGACAGCACGACCTACGAGCAGTACTTC.

This chain connects TRBV28 to TRBJ2-1; 8 positions agree with TRBD2. V was pared by 3 bases and J by 2 bases, with 3 bases of the junction left unmatched. The CDR3 sequence is 15 residues long. The germline V gene encodes CDR1 MDHEN and CDR2 SYDVKM. The CDR3 DNA sequence: TGTGCCAGCAGTTTTTTGGGACTAGCCTACAATGAGCAGTTCTTC. Encoded protein: CASSFLGLAYNEQFF. Variable domain in full (rest from reference TRBV28 and TRBJ2-1): DVKVTQSSRYLVKRTGEKVFLECVQDMDHENMFWYRQDPGLGLRLIYFSYDVKMKEKGDIPEGYSVSREKKERFSLILESASTNQTSMYLCASSFLGLAYNEQFFGPGTRLTVL.

The chain has TRBV19 and TRBJ1-1, with D possibly TRBD1 on 6 matching bases. Trimming removed 6 bases from V and 0 bases from J, with 29 bases in between. CDR1 LNHDA and CDR2 SQIVND come from the germline V gene (reference sequence). CDR3 length: 20 residues. The CDR3 is CASSLQLAGWGLVVNTEAFF. CDR3 DNA sequence: TGTGCCAGTAGCCTCCAGCTGGCAGGGTGGGGGCTTGTGGTGAACACTGAAGCTTTCTTT.

This sequence joins TRBV28 and TRBJ1-5; D is undetermined. Trimming left V 7 bases short and J 0 bases short, with 13 bases between. The CDR3 length is 15 residues. Per germline, CDR1 MDHEN and CDR2 SYDVKM. The CDR3 coding sequence is TGTGCCAGCACCCCCGTGCGGGGTAGCAATCAGCCCCAGCATTTT. Protein: CASTPVRGSNQPQHF. Looking up the rest from reference TRBV28 and TRBJ1-5 gives the full variable domain: DVKVTQSSRYLVKRTGEKVFLECVQDMDHENMFWYRQDPGLGLRLIYFSYDVKMKEKGDIPEGYSVSREKKERFSLILESASTNQTSMYLCASTPVRGSNQPQHFGDGTRLSIL.

CDR3 nucleotides: TGTGCCAGCAGCCGAGCGAGAGACCTGAACACTGAAGCTTTCTTT. This sequence encodes CASSRARDLNTEAFF. J is TRBJ1-1 and V is TRBV28; D is unresolved. In germline, CDR1 is MDHEN, CDR2 SYDVKM. With 6 bases removed from V and 0 bases from J, the gap between germline ends came to 14 bases. CDR3 size: 15 residues.

In this sample, this clone turned up once. The CDR3 DNA sequence: TGTGCCAGCAGTTTCTCCGGGTTGGGCAATGAGCAGTTCTTC. It yields the protein CASSFSGLGNEQFF. V and J are TRBV27 and TRBJ2-1, with no clear D. Germline V gives CDR1 MNHEY, CDR2 SMNVEV (reference sequence). V was shortened by 3 bases and J by 6 bases, with 12 bases between the two germline ends. The CDR3 runs to 14 residues.

The rearrangement joins TRBV6-5 to TRBJ1-5; 10 positions agree with TRBD1. The germline V gene has CDR1 MNHEY and CDR2 SVGAGI. This CDR3 has 14 amino acids. With 0 bases clipped from V and 7 bases from J, the junction kept 0 bases outside the gene matches. The CDR3 DNA reads TGTGCCAGCAGTTACTCGACAGGGGGCCAGCCCCAGCATTTT. Translation gives CASSYSTGGQPQHF.

The chain combines TRBV18 with TRBJ2-5, with D possibly matching TRBD1 (6 bases). The CDR3 sequence is 15 residues long. CDR1 is KGHSH, CDR2 LQKENI, per germline. V was clipped by 4 bases and J by 4 bases, with 16 bases between them. CDR3: CASSLPPGDTETQYF. The CDR3 nucleotides read TGTGCCAGCTCACTTCCACCAGGGGATACAGAGACCCAGTACTTC.

CDR3 bases: TGCGCCAGCAGCAAGGCCGAGGGGGCTGACTCCTACGAGCAGTACTTC. Translating gives CASSKAEGADSYEQYF. This chain connects TRBV5-1 to TRBJ2-7; TRBD1 matches 7 bases. J gave up 0 bases and V 4 bases, and 10 bases lay outside the gene matches. The CDR3 covers 16 residues. Germline V gene lookup returns CDR1 SGHRS and CDR2 YFSETQ.

The rearrangement links TRBV6-4 to TRBJ1-2; D is perhaps TRBD1 (6 bases). CDR1 MRHNA and CDR2 SNTAGT come from the germline V gene. With 5 bases removed from V and 4 bases from J, the gap between germline ends came to 11 bases. The CDR3 has 13 residues. CDR3 DNA sequence: TGTGCCAGCAGTCAGGACAGCGGCTATGGCTACACCTTC. Translation gives CASSQDSGYGYTF.

J is TRBJ2-1 and V is TRBV27; 11 nucleotides align to TRBD2. The junction had 13 bases not matched to a gene; V was cut back by 3 bases and J by 15 bases. The CDR3 has 15 amino acids. Looked up from germline, CDR1 is MNHEY and CDR2 is SMNVEV (reference sequence). The CDR3 bases are TGTGCCAGCAGTTTGTCGGGACTAGCGGATAATAATCCGTTCTTC. Protein: CASSLSGLADNNPFF.

CDR3 coding DNA: TGTGCCTGGAGTTCCGGGACAGGCTATCAGCCCCAGCATTTT. It specifies CAWSSGTGYQPQHF. The chain couples TRBV30 to TRBJ1-5; the match to TRBD1 covers 8 bases. Germline V CDR1 and CDR2: GTSNPN, SVGIG (reference sequence). The CDR3 is 14 residues long. Trimming at V came to 2 bases and at J to 5 bases, leaving 5 bases not matched to a gene.

V gene TRBV4-1 combines with J gene TRBJ2-3; the D gene is possibly TRBD1 (6 bases). There are 17 residues in the CDR3. Trimming cost V 4 bases and J 2 bases, with 19 bases left between them. Germline V lookup: CDR1 MGHRA, CDR2 YSYEKL. CDR3 residues: CASSRTRWTELTDTQYF. DNA of the CDR3: TGCGCCAGCAGCCGAACACGGTGGACAGAGCTCACAGATACGCAGTATTTT.

The chain combines TRBV5-1 with TRBJ2-7; 10 nucleotides line up with TRBD2. The CDR3 runs 16 residues. V was pared by 3 bases and J by 0 bases, with 6 bases of the junction left unmatched. Germline V CDR1 and CDR2: SGHRS, YFSETQ. CDR3 in amino acids: CASSYDPSGSSYEQYF. In nucleotides, the CDR3 is TGCGCCAGCAGCTACGATCCTAGCGGGAGCTCCTACGAGCAGTACTTC.

The chain carries TRBV4-1 and TRBJ2-5, with 7 bases that match TRBD1. The V and J ends lost 4 bases and 4 bases, in that order; junction bases with no gene match: 3. From germline, CDR1 is MGHRA and CDR2 YSYEKL. There are 13 residues in the CDR3. The CDR3 nucleotides read TGCGCCAGCAGCCGCACAGGGGTAGAGACCCAGTACTTC. The encoded protein is CASSRTGVETQYF.